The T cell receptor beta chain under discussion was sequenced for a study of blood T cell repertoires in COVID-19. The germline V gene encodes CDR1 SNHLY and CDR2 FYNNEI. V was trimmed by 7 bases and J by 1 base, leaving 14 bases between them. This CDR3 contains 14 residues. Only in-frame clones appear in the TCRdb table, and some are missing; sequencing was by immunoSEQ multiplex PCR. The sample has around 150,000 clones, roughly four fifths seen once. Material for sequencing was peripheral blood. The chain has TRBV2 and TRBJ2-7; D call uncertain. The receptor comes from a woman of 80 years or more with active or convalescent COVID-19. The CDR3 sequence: CASIERILSYEQYF. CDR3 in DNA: TGTGCCAGCATAGAACGGATACTATCCTACGAGCAGTACTTC.